The source of this T cell receptor (beta chain) is a study of Ad26.COV2.S vaccination and SARS-CoV-2 variants. General observations from the study: It was vaccine recipients, not placebo recipients, who had the higher spike-specific TCR breadth. TCR breadth and depth analyses may have underestimated total T cell responses.

Noted treatment: over 15 received Ad26.COV2.S at low or high dose, single or two shots; about 5 received placebo; per-sample allocation not given. The samples were gathered on day 63 after the first injection of vaccine or placebo. An adult of 18-55 years in Boston served as donor. The CDR3 totals 13 residues. Germline loops: CDR1 SGHAT, CDR2 FQNNGV. Trimming cost V 2 bases and J 5 bases, with 9 bases left between them. About this clone itself: Its antigen is currently unknown.

Clones were sequenced by immunoSEQ multiplex PCR, and TCRdb holds only the in-frame ones, with some missing. The table lists 400,000 to 450,000 clones, around 93% of them singletons. This chain connects TRBV11-2 to TRBJ1-2; D might be TRBD1 (6 bases). The receptor was isolated from a person between 18 and 65 years old who received the Ad26.COV2.S COVID-19 vaccine or a placebo. The material was peripheral blood, obtained in a trial of Ad26.COV2.S vaccine versus placebo. The CDR3 DNA sequence: TGTGCCAGCAGCTTAACAGGGCAATATGGCTACACCTTC. Translation: CASSLTGQYGYTF.